Sequencing of this T cell receptor (beta chain) was carried out in a study of blood T cell repertoires in COVID-19. The CDR3 runs to 10 residues. Trimming cost V 6 bases and J 5 bases, with 4 bases left between them. Germline CDR1 is MDHEN and CDR2 is SYDVKM. In the source study's methods: Amplification of reference gene primers provided the estimated nucleated cell counts. Generated by immunoSEQ multiplex PCR, the TCRdb table keeps only in-frame clones and is missing some. Clone size and V and J calls were adopted from that table, with D and trimming inferred from the DNA. The sample has 150,000 to 200,000 clones, approximately 92% seen once.

The chain is built from TRBV28 and TRBJ1-2; D gene unclear. The TCR sequence derives from a man in his fifties or sixties with acute or convalescent COVID-19. The sequencing sample was made of peripheral blood. The CDR3 nucleotides read TGTGCCAGCAGCCAATATGGCTACACCTTC. Its translation is CASSQYGYTF.